The source of this T cell receptor (beta chain) is a study of blood T cell repertoires in COVID-19 (dated by TCRdb to the early 2020s). Some background on the complete study: Collaborator samples came from the United States, Italy and Spain and covered acute and convalescent phases of COVID-19. Where available, HLA class I and class II types were obtained from metadata supplied by the sample provider rather than from assay-based typing. The prospective study material was composed of cDNA or gDNA derived from T cells, B-cell-depleted T cells, or PBMCs. The sample metadata nearly always contained a de-identified subject ID, COVID-19 status, age in years and sex. Samples were obtained from the ongoing ImmuneRACE study (first 160 participants) and from about 1,300 subjects provided by 6 global collaborators. The repertoires were made available in a free public database intended to serve as a resource for research on the immune response to SARS-CoV-2. Deeply sampled blood TCRbeta repertoires from subjects exposed to, actively infected with, or recovered from COVID-19 were included in the dataset. What the work shows at the level of the full study, not this receptor alone: The amount of clinical and demographic metadata varied by source and participant and was provided uncurated.

TCRbeta CDR3 regions were amplified from genomic DNA by means of the immunoSEQ Assay, a bias-controlled multiplex PCR. In the paper's pipeline: The number of nucleated cells in each sample was estimated from the amplification of reference gene primers within the assay. To quantify the absolute abundance of each unique TCRbeta CDR3 rearrangement, sequence reads were collapsed and filtered. Productive Simpson clonality was computed per sample as the square root of Simpson's diversity index over productive rearrangements. TCRdb re-hosts the immuneACCESS table, in-frame sequences only. Its copies lack some clones; in the studies checked, an unresolved V gene accounts for under half of them, and the cause for the rest is not known. Clone size and V and J calls were adopted from that table, with D and trimming inferred from the DNA. The sample profile shows about 270,000 clones; 65% to 90% of them were found once. The ten largest clones add up to 13% of the sample.

With regard to this clone: Its antigen target is currently unknown. No much larger clone is present one base from it, and per-base qualities are unavailable.

The collaborating institutions used their own protocols to collect whole blood in K2EDTA tubes. For TCRbeta analysis, collaborator samples were shipped as frozen whole blood, as isolated PBMCs, or as DNA extracted from either sample type. The germline V gene (reference sequence) provides CDR1 LNHDA and CDR2 SQIVND. V is clipped by 3 bases and J by 5 bases, and the sequence between their germline boundaries is 10 bases long. Counted from cysteine to phenylalanine, this CDR3 has 14 amino acids. Of all the DNA, just the CDR3 is kept, 42 bases in frame from base 1. The rearrangement combines TRBV19 with TRBJ1-4, with the D gene call left open. The clonotype was recovered from a human donor in a cohort sampled during active COVID-19. The source material was peripheral blood. The base sequence is TGTGCCAGTAGTATGGTACAGATGAATGAAAAACTGTTTTTT. The resulting protein is CASSMVQMNEKLFF.